Sequencing of this T cell receptor (beta chain) was carried out in a study of blood T cells in healthy people across ages. Whole-study findings and limits: Any changes in expanded clonotypes were possibly confounded, as donor CMV status remained unknown.

Each sample yielded at least 5 micrograms of PBMC total RNA. For the second PCR, which ran for about 7 to 12 cycles, a sample-barcoded 5' primer and a J-beta primer mix were used. Each cDNA molecule carried a tag from a template-switch adaptor that contained 12 random nucleotides. MiXCR, run by TCRdb on the 5' RACE reads, gives a single entry per CDR3 protein. The sample consists of nearly 800,000 distinct CDR3 sequences, 56% of them appearing once. V was pared by 6 bases and J by 0 bases, with 5 bases of the junction left unmatched. Germline V gives CDR1 MNHEY, CDR2 SMNVEV (reference sequence). This CDR3 has 14 amino acids. About this clonotype: Its antigen is still unknown.

Input material: blood. This receptor was identified in a man aged 40-50 years in good health. The chain combines TRBV27 with TRBJ2-7, with 7 bases lining up with TRBD1. Here the CDR3 reads CASRTRDSSYEQYF. The CDR3 bases are TGTGCCAGCAGGACCCGGGACAGCTCCTACGAGCAGTACTTC.